This TCR beta chain was sequenced for a study of human T cells and chemical hapten exposure (dated by TCRdb to about 2021). Regarding the complete study: For sensitization, 2% DPC in acetone was applied to a 2 cm by 2 cm area of upper inner arm skin. In alopecia patients, the study followed how the peripheral blood TCR repertoire changed in vivo over primary and secondary sensitization to diphenylcyclopropenone (DPC), a hapten. Twenty-nine alopecia patients gave blood for TCR sequencing at one to four time points (pre-sensitization, 2, 6 and 24 weeks). Blood samples were taken from patients before sensitization (week 0) and at 2, 6 and about 24 weeks after DPC sensitization. Throughout the study period of roughly 24 weeks, patients also received therapeutic DPC doses to the scalp every week. Libraries were combined into a pool for sequencing, and differences in TCR yield between samples came mainly from small differences in library volumes within the pool. Patch tests used Finn chambers with 0.01% DPC on the upper back, scored after 6 days by International Contact Dermatitis Research Group standards. Alopecia areata with under or over 50% scalp involvement, alopecia totalis and alopecia universalis were represented in the patient cohort, which was mostly female. Results the study describes overall, beyond this receptor: Compared with pre-sensitization or healthy control sets, expanded TCRs formed significantly more large CDR3 similarity clusters, which is consistent with antigen-driven responses. No change with DPC sensitization was found in the number of TCRs above 1 in 1000 frequency, and no evidence of global repertoire structure alterations was found. After repeated subsampling, the strength of the expansion versus patch-test correlation and the threshold at which it became significant changed. A positive correlation was found between the number of PT1 expanded TCRs and patch test score, with significance reached at thresholds 8, 16 and 32 but not 4. Because every patient had alopecia, a presumed autoimmune disease, the patients' immune response might differ from that of healthy individuals.

Unmatched junction bases come to 2, with V trimmed by 1 base and J by 2 bases. Measured from the cysteine to the phenylalanine, the CDR3 is 16 residues long. Only the CDR3 DNA is retained, 48 bases long and in frame from the first base. CDR1 and CDR2 are drawn from the germline V gene: SGHTA, FQGNSA. The library was made by RACE. Sequencing relied on a NextSeq 500. Library preparation attached unique molecular identifiers to individual cDNA molecules for quantitative, reproducible TCR counting. From each blood RNA sample, both TCR alpha and TCR beta chains were sequenced. In the paper's pipeline: Samples had a median of around 92,000 TCRs, with a range from roughly 23,224 to 700,000. The Decombinator software suite was used to annotate V, J and CDR3 in the TCR reads. To make PS versus PT1 abundance plots, every sample was subsampled to the same number of TCRs (28,000). TCRs were defined as expanded if absent before sensitization and observed at least eight times at the 2-week time point. The public reads were run again by TCRdb, first through fastp at Q25 and then through MiXCR, and only productive beta chains were kept. CDR3 protein sequences are deduplicated, and each keeps its most common genes and DNA. What appears here as the V and J calls and clone size reflects TCRdb's work, not the paper's. Within this sample are 90,000 to 140,000 distinct CDR3 sequences, with 30% to 35% of them counted one time only. Around 2.8% of the sample lies in the top ten.

This clonotype was picked up a small number of times. Its antigen is currently not known. No base quality information exists; no much larger clone differs at one position. The sample's time point label is to be understood as: patch test 3, about 24 weeks after DPC sensitization. The treatment or condition label of this sample denotes: therapeutic diphenylcyclopropenone sensitization with weekly scalp DPC. At every patch-test visit, the blood draw took place before the patch test was put on. Patients were considered eligible if aged 18 to 70, diagnosed with alopecia and deemed suitable for DPC therapy, and patients were excluded if pregnant. Total RNA was extracted from unfractionated whole blood collected in Tempus Blood RNA tubes.

The source was whole blood, collected in connection with sensitization to the hapten diphenylcyclopropenone (DPC). This sequence uses TRBV7-2 and TRBJ2-3; 11 central bases correspond to TRBD2. This receptor was taken from a man aged 40-55 years with alopecia areata. Some clones in this sample may be carry-over from other donors' samples. The nucleotide sequence reads TGTGCCAGCAGCTTAGGACTAGCGGGGACCACAGATACGCAGTATTTT. The resulting protein is CASSLGLAGTTDTQYF.